This TCR beta chain was documented in a study of ipilimumab plus nivolumab after autologous stem cell transplantation. Study-wide findings and caveats: The authors say TCR, Treg and microbiome findings warrant further study.

Here immunoSEQ multiplex PCR was the method, and the copy in TCRdb shows in-frame clones only, minus some. The table records around 21,000 clones, roughly four fifths of them present only once. There are 11 residues in the CDR3. The germline V and J ends were trimmed by 5 bases and 5 bases, with 4 bases remaining between them. Germline V gene lookup returns CDR1 MNHEY and CDR2 SVGAGI. This clone qualifies as medium-sized. Its antigen is unknown. The source of this sequence is a male donor with diffuse large B-cell lymphoma. V usage is TRBV6-5 and J usage is TRBJ2-1; D is uncertain. The sample here was PBMCs, taken in a trial of ipilimumab plus nivolumab as post-transplant consolidation. The CDR3: CASSTNNEQFF. The CDR3 DNA sequence: TGTGCCAGCAGTACTAACAATGAGCAGTTCTTC.